Below are 7 T cell receptor beta chains sequenced from a single sample in a study of cytomegalovirus exposure and HLA in healthy donors. The PCR ran on 60 Vbeta and 13 Jbeta primers. Assay: immunoSEQ multiplex PCR; the TCRdb copy retains only in-frame clones and omits some. This repertoire includes some 56,000 clones. The sequencing input was PBMCs. These receptors originate from a woman aged 25 to 39 in good health and CMV-seropositive.

The gene calls are TRBV15 and TRBJ2-1, with 9 bases lining up with TRBD2. With 0 bases clipped from V and 9 bases from J, the junction kept 12 bases outside the gene matches. The germline CDR1 and CDR2 sequences are LNHNV and YYDKDF (reference sequence). The CDR3 spans 17 residues. This CDR3 is CATSRDRASGTIGEQFF. The CDR3 bases are TGTGCCACCAGCAGAGATAGGGCTAGCGGGACGATCGGTGAGCAGTTCTTC.

The V call is TRBV6-5, the J call TRBJ1-4; a weak D match, TRBD1 (6 bases). Trimming shortened V by 2 bases and J by 4 bases, and 11 bases separated the two germline ends. The CDR3 is made up of 15 amino acids. Germline assignment: CDR1 MNHEY and CDR2 SVGAGI. The CDR3 is CASSYVDSLNEKLFF. CDR3 bases: TGTGCCAGCAGTTACGTGGACAGCCTTAATGAAAAACTGTTTTTT.

CDR3 amino acids: CASRSDAGANEKLFF. DNA for the CDR3: TGTGCCAGCAGATCGGACGCCGGGGCTAATGAAAAACTGTTTTTT. The gene calls are TRBV6-5 and TRBJ1-4, with D hard to call. V was cut by 6 bases and J by 3 bases, with 14 bases left in between. Germline values: CDR1 MNHEY, CDR2 SVGAGI. The CDR3 sequence is 15 residues long.

The chain uses TRBV19 and TRBJ2-2; TRBD2 agrees at 10 bases. CDR3 size: 14 residues. Germline CDR1 and CDR2: LNHDA and SQIVND (reference sequence). Trimming removed 6 bases from V and 5 bases from J; junction bases left unmatched: 3. The CDR3, as DNA: TGTGCCAGTAGGCTAGCGGGGGTAACCGGGGAGCTGTTTTTT. Its protein product is CASRLAGVTGELFF.

The rearrangement joins TRBV28 to TRBJ2-7; 9 bases are a match to TRBD1. The V gene's germline CDR1 is MDHEN and CDR2 SYDVKM. The CDR3 length is 13 residues. V trimming: 5 bases; J trimming: 5 bases; junction bases outside the gene matches: 4. This CDR3 reads CASSAGQGNEQYF. The CDR3 nucleotides read TGTGCCAGCAGTGCCGGACAGGGGAACGAGCAGTACTTC.

The chain couples TRBV18 to TRBJ1-4; D remains unclear. The V and J ends lost 0 bases and 6 bases respectively, with 14 bases between them. Germline CDR1 and CDR2: KGHSH and LQKENI. The CDR3 consists of 16 residues. The CDR3 reads CASSPPGGALHEKLFF. The CDR3, as DNA: TGTGCCAGCTCACCACCCGGAGGCGCCCTCCATGAAAAACTGTTTTTT. Full variable domain (missing parts from reference TRBV18 and TRBJ1-4): NAGVMQNPRHLVRRRGQEARLRCSPMKGHSHVYWYRQLPEEGLKFMVYLQKENIIDESGMPKERFSAEFPKEGPSILRIQQVVRGDSAAYFCASSPPGGALHEKLFFGSGTQLSVL.

This chain connects TRBV19 to TRBJ1-1; 11 nucleotides line up with TRBD1. The CDR3 covers 16 residues. The ends lost 3 bases at V and 4 bases at J; junction bases unmatched: 7. Germline lookup yields CDR1 LNHDA and CDR2 SQIVND (reference sequence). CDR3 sequence: CASSMGTGGRSTEAFF. CDR3 in DNA: TGTGCCAGTAGTATGGGGACAGGGGGGCGAAGCACTGAAGCTTTCTTT.